In its sample, the clone carrying this T cell receptor (beta chain) was seen many times. Antigen: not known. The data derive from a study of T cell repertoires in cytomegalovirus infection. The wider study: Matching HLA type, along with CMV infection, was indicated by public TCR beta signatures.

TCRdb re-analysed the reads in MiXCR, keeping a single row per CDR3 protein. In the table there are approximately 180,000 distinct CDR3 sequences, about 21% of which are singletons. Study outcomes and limitations: Frequencies of public TCR beta families were cumulated, and this identified carriers of CMV plus the relevant HLA. The ex vivo response showed dominance by HLA-C-restricted CMV-specific TCR beta clonotypes.

This clonotype was obtained from a human donor in good health (CMV status not recorded). Some clones in this sample may be carry-over from other donors' samples. Sequencing was performed on PBMCs.

CDR3 loop: CASSPLTGQETQYF. CDR3 nucleotides: TGTGCCAGCAGCCCCCTAACGGGGCAAGAGACCCAGTACTTC. This sequence joins TRBV7-8 and TRBJ2-5; possible D gene TRBD2, 5 bases. V was cut by 5 bases and J by 2 bases, with 12 bases left in between. Germline-derived CDR1 and CDR2 are SGHVS and FQNEAQ. The CDR3 contains 14 residues.